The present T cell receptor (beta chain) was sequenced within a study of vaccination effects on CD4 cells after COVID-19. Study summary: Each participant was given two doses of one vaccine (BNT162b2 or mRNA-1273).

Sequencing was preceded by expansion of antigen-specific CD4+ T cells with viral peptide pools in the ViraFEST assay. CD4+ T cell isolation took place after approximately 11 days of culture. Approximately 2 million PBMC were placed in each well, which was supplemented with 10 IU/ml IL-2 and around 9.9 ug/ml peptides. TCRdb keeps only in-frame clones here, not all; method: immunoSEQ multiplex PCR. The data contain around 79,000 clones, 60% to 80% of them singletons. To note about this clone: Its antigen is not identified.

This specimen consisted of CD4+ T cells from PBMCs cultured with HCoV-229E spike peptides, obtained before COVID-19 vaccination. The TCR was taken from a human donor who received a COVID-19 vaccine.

The CDR3 protein is CASSEGGRGNQPQHF. In nucleotides, the CDR3 is TGTGCCAGCAGTGAAGGAGGCAGGGGAAATCAGCCCCAGCATTTT. The chain combines TRBV25-1 with TRBJ1-5; D might be TRBD1 (6 bases). This CDR3 has 15 residues. Trimming removed 2 bases at V and 4 bases at J, with 12 bases between. Germline V gene sequence: CDR1 MGHDK, CDR2 SYGVNS.